One sample yielded the 19 T cell receptor beta chains listed below, sequenced in a study of T cell responses to AZD1222 COVID-19 vaccine. Clones were read by immunoSEQ multiplex PCR, and TCRdb kept only the in-frame ones, dropping some. The repertoire holds about 150,000 clones, more than 85% seen once, with about 1.5% in the top ten. This sample comprised peripheral blood, obtained on day 0 of AZD1222 vaccination. These TCRs come from an adult in good health.

The rearrangement uses TRBV23-1 and TRBJ2-2, with D perhaps matching TRBD2 (5 bases). TRBV23-1 is an open reading frame, and its role is uncertain. CDR3 length: 15 residues. V lost 2 bases and J lost 6, with 13 bases in between. CDR3 sequence: CASSQSKREPGELFF. In DNA form, the CDR3 reads TGCGCCAGCAGTCAAAGCAAAAGGGAGCCCGGGGAGCTGTTTTTT.

The chain carries TRBV27 and TRBJ2-2; 8 nucleotides align to TRBD1. Germline V gene lookup returns CDR1 MNHEY and CDR2 SMNVEV (reference sequence). CDR3 length: 15 residues. V lost 4 bases to trimming and J lost 1 base; unmatched junction nucleotides: 2. The chain's CDR3 is CASSSGTGNTGELFF. The CDR3 DNA reads as TGTGCCAGCAGTTCCGGGACAGGGAACACCGGGGAGCTGTTTTTT.

This rearrangement joins TRBV27 to TRBJ2-7; tentatively, D is TRBD1 (6 bases). Trimming stripped 3 bases from V and 6 bases from J, with 15 bases between. The CDR3 has 14 amino acids. Per the germline V gene, CDR1 is MNHEY and CDR2 is SMNVEV (reference sequence). CDR3: CASSFGTPDSEQYF. As DNA, the CDR3 is TGTGCCAGCAGTTTCGGGACACCCGATTCCGAGCAGTACTTC.

This chain joins TRBV24-1 and TRBJ2-1; 9 positions match TRBD1. This CDR3 spans 15 amino acids. V dropped 4 bases and J dropped 0; count of bases not matched to a gene: 0. The germline V gene has CDR1 KGHDR and CDR2 SFDVKD. CDR3 nucleotide sequence: TGTGCCACCAGTGAGACAGGGGGCTCCTACAATGAGCAGTTCTTC. As protein: CATSETGGSYNEQFF.

V and J are TRBV29-1 and TRBJ1-2; the D is unclear. V gave up 7 bases and J gave up 3 bases, with 9 bases separating them. The CDR3 loop spans 11 amino acids. Germline lookup yields CDR1 SQVTM and CDR2 ANQGSEA. The CDR3 reads CSAQRDYGYTF. CDR3 nucleotides: TGCAGCGCCCAAAGGGACTATGGCTACACCTTC.

The CDR3 DNA reads TGTGCCAGCAGCCTAGACGGGGGCCAATCCTACGAGCAGTACTTC. It encodes CASSLDGGQSYEQYF. The rearrangement joins TRBV7-2 to TRBJ2-7; D assignment may be TRBD1 or TRBD2 (6 bases each). V was cut by 5 bases and J by 1 base, with 15 bases left in between. The CDR3 is 15 residues long. Looked up from germline, CDR1 is SGHTA and CDR2 is FQGNSA.

This chain links TRBV7-2 with TRBJ2-1; a possible D gene is TRBD2 (5 bases). The CDR3 covers 13 residues. V lost 2 bases, J lost 6 bases, and 8 bases lay in between. Looked up from germline, CDR1 is SGHTA and CDR2 is FQGNSA. CDR3 sequence reads: CASSLSGINEQFF. The CDR3 DNA is TGTGCCAGCAGCTTATCGGGAATCAATGAGCAGTTCTTC.

The chain links TRBV9 to TRBJ2-3; 8 bases fit TRBD2. The CDR3 contains 17 residues. CDR1 is SGDLS, CDR2 YYNGEE, per germline. V was pared by 0 bases and J by 2 bases, with 8 bases of the junction left unmatched. As DNA, the CDR3 is TGTGCCAGCAGCGTAGGGGGTAGCGGGGCCTACACAGATACGCAGTATTTT. It is translated as CASSVGGSGAYTDTQYF.

The J gene is TRBJ1-6, the V gene TRBV6-6; a possible D gene is TRBD1 (6 bases). Germline V gives CDR1 MNHNY, CDR2 SVGAGI (reference sequence). The CDR3 length is 14 residues. Trimming left V 2 bases short and J 7 bases short, with 9 bases between. The CDR3 here is CASSYGTKNSPLHF. In DNA form, the CDR3 reads TGTGCCAGCAGTTACGGGACAAAAAATTCACCCCTCCACTTT.

The chain has TRBV4-3 and TRBJ2-7; perhaps D is TRBD1 or TRBD2 (6 bases each). Trimming stripped 0 bases from V and 2 bases from J, with 11 bases between. The CDR3 is 15 residues long. CDR1 and CDR2 from the germline V gene are LGHNA and YSLEER. The DNA of the CDR3 is TGCGCCAGCAGCCAAGATCCGGGGGACACCTACGAGCAGTACTTC. Its translation: CASSQDPGDTYEQYF.

The CDR3 here is CSASPGTYGYTF. The CDR3 DNA follows: TGCAGCGCCAGCCCAGGGACCTATGGCTACACCTTC. The V and J genes are TRBV29-1 and TRBJ1-2; D perhaps matches TRBD1 (5 bases). V was pared by 7 bases and J by 4 bases, with 13 bases between. Germline CDR1 is SQVTM and CDR2 is ANQGSEA. CDR3 length: 12 amino acids. Full variable domain (outside the CDR3, taken from reference TRBV29-1 and TRBJ1-2): SAVISQKPSRDICQRGTSLTIQCQVDSQVTMMFWYRQQPGQSLTLIATANQGSEATYESGFVIDKFPISRPNLTFSTLTVSNMSPEDSSIYLCSASPGTYGYTFGSGTRLTVV.

The table lists this clone with a count of one. This chain links TRBV6-5 with TRBJ1-2, with 9 positions matching TRBD1. The CDR3 extends over 14 amino acids. The germline V gene encodes CDR1 MNHEY and CDR2 SVGAGI. With 2 bases clipped from V and 7 bases from J, the junction kept 5 bases outside the gene matches. The CDR3 nucleotides read TGTGCCAGCAGTTACGAGGTGACAGGGGGTGGCTACACCTTC. It translates to CASSYEVTGGGYTF.

V gene TRBV4-1 combines with J gene TRBJ1-4; D is uncertain. Germline assignment: CDR1 MGHRA and CDR2 YSYEKL. V was clipped by 0 bases and J by 7 bases, with 12 bases between them. The CDR3 runs 15 residues. This chain's CDR3 is CASSQDPGNLEKLFF. CDR3 sequence (DNA): TGCGCCAGCAGCCAAGATCCGGGCAACCTTGAAAAACTGTTTTTT.

The rearrangement links TRBV19 to TRBJ1-1; D might be TRBD1 (5 bases). V was shortened by 2 bases and J by 4 bases, with 11 bases between the two germline ends. The germline V gene encodes CDR1 LNHDA and CDR2 SQIVND (reference sequence). The CDR3 has 14 residues. The CDR3 spells CASSIRGLFTEAFF. The CDR3 nucleotides are TGTGCCAGTAGTATAAGGGGTTTATTCACTGAAGCTTTCTTT. The full variable domain, completed using reference TRBV19 and TRBJ1-1, is DGGITQSPKYLFRKEGQNVTLSCEQNLNHDAMYWYRQDPGQGLRLIYYSQIVNDFQKGDIAEGYSVSREKKESFPLTVTSAQKNPTAFYLCASSIRGLFTEAFFGQGTRLTVV.

This chain joins TRBV19 and TRBJ2-7, with D hard to call. The V gene lost 3 bases and the J gene lost 2 bases, with 8 bases spanning the gap. The length of the CDR3 is 13 residues. Germline values: CDR1 LNHDA, CDR2 SQIVND (reference sequence). The CDR3 bases are TGTGCCAGTAGTATTAACAAGGCCTACGAGCAGTACTTC. It is translated as CASSINKAYEQYF.

The gene calls are TRBV24-1 and TRBJ2-2; possibly TRBD1 for D (5 bases). The germline V and J ends were trimmed by 3 bases and 2 bases, with 9 bases remaining between them. Per germline, CDR1 KGHDR and CDR2 SFDVKD. CDR3 length: 15 amino acids. Here the CDR3 DNA reads TGTGCCACCAGTGATAAGGGGCTCAACACCGGGGAGCTGTTTTTT. It specifies CATSDKGLNTGELFF.

This clone appeared a single time. The chain combines TRBV28 with TRBJ1-2; D might be TRBD1 (5 bases). CDR3 length: 17 amino acids. V was shortened by 5 bases and J by 2 bases, with 21 bases between the two germline ends. Germline V gives CDR1 MDHEN, CDR2 SYDVKM. DNA of the CDR3: TGTGCCAGCAGTCCCCGATTGGGGCAGGTGAAGAACTATGGCTACACCTTC. Residues: CASSPRLGQVKNYGYTF.

The chain carries TRBV28 and TRBJ1-5; D remains ambiguous. Germline V gives CDR1 MDHEN, CDR2 SYDVKM. The CDR3 covers 12 residues. Trimming cost V 8 bases and J 4 bases, with 9 bases left between them. CDR3 nucleotides: TGTGCCAGCTCCGTCCGGAATCAGCCCCAGCATTTT. Its protein is CASSVRNQPQHF.

J is TRBJ2-2 and V is TRBV7-8; D ambiguous. This CDR3 has 15 residues. From germline, CDR1 is SGHVS and CDR2 FQNEAQ. Trimming pared 0 bases from V and 1 base from J, leaving 6 bases between. CDR3 sequence reads: CASSLAGKNTGELFF. In DNA form, the CDR3 reads TGTGCCAGCAGCTTAGCGGGGAAGAACACCGGGGAGCTGTTTTTT.